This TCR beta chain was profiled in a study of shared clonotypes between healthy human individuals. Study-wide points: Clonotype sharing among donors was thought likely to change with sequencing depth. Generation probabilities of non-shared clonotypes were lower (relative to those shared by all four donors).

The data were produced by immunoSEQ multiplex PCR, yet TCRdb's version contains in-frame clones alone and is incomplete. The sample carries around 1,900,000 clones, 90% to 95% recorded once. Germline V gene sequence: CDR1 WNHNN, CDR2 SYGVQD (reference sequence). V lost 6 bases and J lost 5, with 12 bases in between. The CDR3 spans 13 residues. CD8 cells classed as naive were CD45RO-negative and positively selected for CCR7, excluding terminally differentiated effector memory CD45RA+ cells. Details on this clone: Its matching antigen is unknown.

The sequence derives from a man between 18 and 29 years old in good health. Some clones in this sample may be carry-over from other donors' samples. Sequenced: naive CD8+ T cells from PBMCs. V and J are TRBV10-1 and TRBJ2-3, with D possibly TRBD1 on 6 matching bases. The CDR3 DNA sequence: TGCGCCAGCAGACCAACCAGGGGAGATACGCAGTATTTT. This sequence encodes CASRPTRGDTQYF.